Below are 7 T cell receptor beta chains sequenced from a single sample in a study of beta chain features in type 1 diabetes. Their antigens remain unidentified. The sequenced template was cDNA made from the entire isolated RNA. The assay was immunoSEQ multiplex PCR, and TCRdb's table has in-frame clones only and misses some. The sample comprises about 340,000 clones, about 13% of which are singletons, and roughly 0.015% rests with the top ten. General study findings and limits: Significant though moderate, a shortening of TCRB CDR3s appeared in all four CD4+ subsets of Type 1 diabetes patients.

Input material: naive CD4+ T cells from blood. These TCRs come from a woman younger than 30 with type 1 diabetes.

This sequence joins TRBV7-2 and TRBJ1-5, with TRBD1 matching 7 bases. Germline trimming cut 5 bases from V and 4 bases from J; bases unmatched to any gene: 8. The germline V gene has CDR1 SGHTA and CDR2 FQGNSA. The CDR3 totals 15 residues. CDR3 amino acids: CASSPRTGLNQPQHF. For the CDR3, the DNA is TGTGCCAGCAGCCCAAGGACAGGCTTGAATCAGCCCCAGCATTTT.

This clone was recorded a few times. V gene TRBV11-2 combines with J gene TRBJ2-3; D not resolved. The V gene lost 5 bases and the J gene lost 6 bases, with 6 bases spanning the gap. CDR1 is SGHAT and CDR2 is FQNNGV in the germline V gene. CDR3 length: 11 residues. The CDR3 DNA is TGTGCCAGCAGCCCCCTTGATACGCAGTATTTT. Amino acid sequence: CASSPLDTQYF.

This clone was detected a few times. DNA for the CDR3: TGCGCCAGCAGTCAATCCGGACTTCTAAAGGATACGCAGTATTTT. This codes for CASSQSGLLKDTQYF. The chain combines TRBV23-1 with TRBJ2-3, with a possible D match to TRBD2 (5 bases). TRBV23-1 qualifies as an ORF whose function is uncertain. The CDR3 consists of 15 residues. The V gene lost 0 bases and the J gene lost 6 bases, with 13 bases spanning the gap.

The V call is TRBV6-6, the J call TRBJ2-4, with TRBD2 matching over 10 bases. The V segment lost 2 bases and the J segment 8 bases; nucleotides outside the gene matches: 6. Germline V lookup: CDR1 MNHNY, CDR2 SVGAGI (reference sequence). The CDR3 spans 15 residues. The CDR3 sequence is CASSYTSGRGDIQYF. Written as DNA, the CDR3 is TGTGCCAGCAGTTACACGAGCGGGAGGGGGGACATTCAGTACTTC.

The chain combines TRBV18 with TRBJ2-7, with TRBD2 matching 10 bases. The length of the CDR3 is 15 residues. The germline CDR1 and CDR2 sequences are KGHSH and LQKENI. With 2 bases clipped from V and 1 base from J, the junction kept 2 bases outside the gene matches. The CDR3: CASSPGLAASYEQYF. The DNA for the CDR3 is TGTGCCAGCTCACCAGGACTAGCGGCATCCTACGAGCAGTACTTC.

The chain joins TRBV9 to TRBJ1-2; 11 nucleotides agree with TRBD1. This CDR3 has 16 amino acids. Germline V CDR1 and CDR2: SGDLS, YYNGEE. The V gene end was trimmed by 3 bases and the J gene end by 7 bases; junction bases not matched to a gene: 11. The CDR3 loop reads CASSARTGGEVSGYTF. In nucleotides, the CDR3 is TGTGCCAGCAGCGCCCGGACAGGGGGCGAGGTTAGTGGCTACACCTTC.

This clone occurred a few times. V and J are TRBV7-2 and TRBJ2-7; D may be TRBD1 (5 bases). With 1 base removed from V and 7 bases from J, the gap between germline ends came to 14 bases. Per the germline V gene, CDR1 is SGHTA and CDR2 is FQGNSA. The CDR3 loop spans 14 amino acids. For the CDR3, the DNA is TGTGCCAGCAGCTTAGGGGCAGGGCCGGTGGAGCAGTACGTC. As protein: CASSLGAGPVEQYV.